The 5 T cell receptor beta chains reported below all come from one sample, sequenced in a study of blood T cells in healthy people across ages. Alongside a J-beta primer mix, a sample-barcoded 5' primer served in a second PCR lasting roughly 6 to 11 cycles. One entry per CDR3 protein, called by TCRdb with MiXCR from the 5' RACE reads. The sample lists 1 million or so distinct CDR3 sequences; under 45% were seen once. The sequencing input was blood. The receptors derive from a woman aged 60-70 years in good health.

The gene calls are TRBV5-1 and TRBJ2-3; possible D gene TRBD1, 5 bases. The CDR3 runs to 16 residues. Germline lookup yields CDR1 SGHRS and CDR2 YFSETQ. V lost 4 bases to trimming and J lost 2 bases, with 17 bases between them. The CDR3 loop is CASSTIGALSTDTQYF. CDR3 bases: TGCGCCAGCAGCACTATAGGGGCGTTATCCACAGATACGCAGTATTTT.

This clonotype has at least ten counts. The rearrangement links TRBV12-3 or TRBV12-4 to TRBJ2-7; 8 bases align to TRBD2. Germline trimming cut 2 bases from V and 4 bases from J; bases unmatched to any gene: 7. The CDR3 has 15 residues. CDR3 DNA sequence: TGTGCCAGCAGTTTATGGGCTAGCGGGTTTTACGAGCAGTACTTC. It is translated as CASSLWASGFYEQYF.

This clonotype was observed a few times. The chain recombines TRBV15 with TRBJ2-3; TRBD2 agrees at 7 bases. CDR1 and CDR2 (germline): LNHNV, YYDKDF (reference sequence). V was clipped by 3 bases and J by 2 bases; unmatched bases: 8. The CDR3 is made up of 16 amino acids. CDR3 amino acids: CATSSALAVFTDTQYF. CDR3 nucleotides: TGTGCCACCAGCAGTGCGCTAGCGGTGTTCACAGATACGCAGTATTTT.

This chain connects TRBV29-1 to TRBJ1-1; D is unclear. Trimming shortened V by 7 bases and J by 0 bases, and 15 bases separated the two germline ends. The CDR3 totals 14 residues. Germline-derived CDR1 and CDR2 are SQVTM and ANQGSEA. Here the CDR3 reads CSGASPNMNTEAFF. The CDR3 DNA reads TGCAGCGGGGCGAGCCCCAACATGAACACTGAAGCTTTCTTT.

The chain combines TRBV6-1 with TRBJ2-7; 7 nucleotides agree with TRBD2. This CDR3 spans 16 amino acids. Germline CDR1 is MNHNS and CDR2 is SASEGT. Trimming took 3 bases from V and 3 from J; bases not matched to a gene: 11. For the CDR3, the DNA is TGTGCCAGCAGTGATGCCCCCAGAGGGGAGGGCTACGAGCAGTACTTC. Its translation is CASSDAPRGEGYEQYF.